The 28 T cell receptor beta chains below were found in one sample sequenced in a study of identical twins (dated by TCRdb to the mid-2010s). Library preparation was by 5' RACE. The sequencing machine was an Illumina HiSeq 2000. TCRdb trimmed public reads at Q25 via fastp, called clones via MiXCR and kept in-frame beta chains. Identical CDR3 protein sequences are pooled into one entry, listed with their most common genes and DNA. The sample includes approximately 230,000 distinct CDR3 sequences, with around 15% observed a single time. In total, the top ten clones hold approximately 8.8% of the sample. Sequencing was done on a sample of memory (CD45RO+) T cells sorted from blood. The label giving this sample's cell subset or site can be read as: CD45RO+ enriched T cells. The receptor set was obtained from a woman between 18 and 29 years old in good health.

The rearrangement links TRBV3-1 to TRBJ2-3; D is perhaps TRBD1 (6 bases). The germline CDR1 and CDR2 sequences are LGHDT and YNNKEL (reference sequence). The ends were cut back, 0 bases at V and 6 bases at J, with 13 bases in the middle. CDR3 length: 15 amino acids. CDR3 nucleotides: TGTGCCAGCAGCCAAGATCAGGGCACAGGGGATACGCAGTATTTT. Encoded protein: CASSQDQGTGDTQYF.

The rearrangement joins TRBV7-9 to TRBJ2-5; D possibly corresponds to TRBD1 (5 bases). Germline-derived CDR1 and CDR2 are SEHNR and FQNEAQ (reference sequence). V was shortened by 4 bases and J by 4 bases, with 10 bases between the two germline ends. The CDR3 covers 13 residues. CDR3 in amino acids: CASSWGEAETQYF. CDR3 bases: TGTGCCAGCAGCTGGGGCGAAGCAGAGACCCAGTACTTC.

The chain employs TRBV5-1 and TRBJ2-1; TRBD1 agrees at 7 bases. The junction had 4 bases not matched to a gene; V was cut back by 6 bases and J by 1 base. Germline CDR1 and CDR2: SGHRS and YFSETQ. CDR3 length: 14 residues. CDR3: CASKPGQSYNEQFF. The CDR3 bases are TGCGCCAGCAAACCGGGACAGTCCTACAATGAGCAGTTCTTC.

The chain has TRBV9 and TRBJ2-7; D is ambiguous. Trimming cost V 0 bases and J 2 bases, with 9 bases left between them. This CDR3 region has 14 residues. The V gene's germline CDR1 is SGDLS and CDR2 YYNGEE. The CDR3 loop is CASSVDVEPYEQYF. As DNA, the CDR3 is TGTGCCAGCAGCGTAGACGTGGAACCCTACGAGCAGTACTTC.

This clonotype was observed many times. The rearrangement uses TRBV12-3 or TRBV12-4 and TRBJ2-3; D ambiguous. This CDR3 is built from 11 residues. V lost 7 bases and J lost 4, with 6 bases in between. In DNA, the CDR3 is TGTGCCAGCACCTCGGCAGATACGCAGTATTTT. Its translation: CASTSADTQYF.

This clonotype has a handful of counts. The CDR3 sequence: CASSPGQAEAFF. The CDR3 DNA is TGTGCCAGCAGCCCCGGACAGGCTGAAGCTTTCTTT. This chain uses TRBV11-3 with TRBJ1-1, with 7 positions matching TRBD1. Germline assignment: CDR1 SGHNT and CDR2 YENEEA. This CDR3 is 12 amino acids long. The V segment lost 5 bases and the J segment 6 bases; nucleotides outside the gene matches: 3.

This clonotype was counted a few times. This chain connects TRBV20-1 to TRBJ2-6; D is uncertain. Germline CDR1 and CDR2: DFQATT and SNEGSKA (reference sequence). CDR3 length: 16 amino acids. The V and J ends lost 6 bases and 0 bases respectively, with 15 bases between them. The CDR3 protein is CSAPVARFSGANVLTF. The CDR3 DNA reads TGCAGTGCCCCGGTCGCCCGGTTCTCTGGGGCCAACGTCCTGACTTTC.

This chain joins TRBV7-9 and TRBJ2-1, with TRBD2 as a possible D gene (6 bases). The germline CDR1 and CDR2 sequences are SEHNR and FQNEAQ (reference sequence). Trimming took 5 bases from V and 9 from J, leaving 20 bases between them. The CDR3 length is 15 residues. The CDR3 DNA sequence: TGTGCCAGCAGCCCTCCGGGTCTCGAGGGAGGTGAGCAGTTCTTC. It yields the protein CASSPPGLEGGEQFF.

The chain is built from TRBV18 and TRBJ1-4, with a weak D call TRBD1 (5 bases). Germline V gene sequence: CDR1 KGHSH, CDR2 LQKENI. Deletions cut 8 bases from V and 7 bases from J, with 11 bases between. The length of the CDR3 is 12 residues. The CDR3 is CASRGTTEKLFF. For the CDR3, the DNA is TGTGCCAGCCGGGGGACGACTGAAAAACTGTTTTTT.

This chain connects TRBV14 to TRBJ2-7, with D hard to call. V dropped 1 base and J dropped 5 bases, with 15 bases sitting between them. Per germline, CDR1 SGHDN and CDR2 FVKESK. The CDR3 is made up of 15 amino acids. The CDR3 region is CASSQVYGPSHEQYF. The CDR3, as DNA: TGTGCCAGCAGCCAAGTGTACGGGCCAAGCCACGAGCAGTACTTC. The full variable domain, in which reference TRBV14 and TRBJ2-7 provide the parts outside the CDR3, is EAGVTQFPSHSVIEKGQTVTLRCDPISGHDNLYWYRRVMGKEIKFLLHFVKESKQDESGMPNNRFLAERTGGTYSTLKVQPAELEDSGVYFCASSQVYGPSHEQYFGPGTRLTVT.

This clonotype was counted ten times or more. This rearrangement joins TRBV7-6 to TRBJ2-2; perhaps TRBD1 as D (5 bases). This CDR3 contains 16 residues. The ends were cut back, 2 bases at V and 0 bases at J, with 10 bases in the middle. Germline values: CDR1 SGHVS, CDR2 FNYEAQ. The CDR3 sequence: CASSLQVTANTGELFF. DNA for the CDR3: TGTGCCAGCAGCTTACAGGTGACAGCGAACACCGGGGAGCTGTTTTTT.

Only a few counts were recorded for this clonotype. The chain uses TRBV5-1 and TRBJ2-3; tentative D call: TRBD2 (5 bases). Per germline, CDR1 SGHRS and CDR2 YFSETQ. CDR3 length: 16 residues. V was shortened by 3 bases and J by 0 bases, with 14 bases between the two germline ends. The CDR3 DNA reads TGCGCCAGCAGCTCGTTAATCAGCGGTAGCACAGATACGCAGTATTTT. Translated, it gives CASSSLISGSTDTQYF.

The sample holds many counts of this clonotype. The chain recombines TRBV5-1 with TRBJ2-1; D may correspond to TRBD1 or TRBD2 (5 bases each). Looked up from germline, CDR1 is SGHRS and CDR2 is YFSETQ. Trimming stripped 0 bases from V and 3 bases from J, with 10 bases between. CDR3 size: 15 residues. The CDR3: CASSLDGTDYNEQFF. DNA of the CDR3: TGCGCCAGCAGCTTGGATGGGACGGACTACAATGAGCAGTTCTTC.

This clonotype has a handful of counts. The chain has TRBV28 and TRBJ2-7; D remains ambiguous. V lost 5 bases and J 3 bases, leaving 11 bases between the germline ends. The CDR3 runs 13 residues. Germline CDR1 reads MDHEN; CDR2 reads SYDVKM. DNA of the CDR3: TGTGCCAGCAGTCCCAGCCCCGGCTACGAGCAGTACTTC. This translates into CASSPSPGYEQYF.

This clonotype has a handful of counts. CDR3 residues: CASSQGRAGKGTDTQYF. In DNA, the CDR3 is TGTGCCAGCAGCCAGGGGCGAGCGGGGAAGGGCACAGATACGCAGTATTTT. The chain uses TRBV21-1 and TRBJ2-3; TRBD2 is the table's D call, not checked against the DNA. TRBV21-1 is shown as a pseudogene. CDR3 length equals 17 residues.

This clonotype was observed a few times. V gene TRBV2 combines with J gene TRBJ1-1; possibly TRBD1 for D (5 bases). The CDR3 totals 14 residues. Germline assignment: CDR1 SNHLY and CDR2 FYNNEI. V lost 6 bases, J lost 1 base, and 12 bases lay in between. CDR3 residues: CASRPGPRNTEAFF. Written as DNA, the CDR3 is TGTGCCAGCAGGCCGGGACCCAGGAACACTGAAGCTTTCTTT.

On this clonotype: One end of the junction does not line up with germline, which may come from a read error. This sequence joins TRBV7-2 and TRBJ2-5, with TRBD2 as a possible D gene (5 bases). From germline, CDR1 is SGHTA and CDR2 FQGNSA. The CDR3 totals 15 residues. The CDR3 coding sequence is TGTGCCAGCAGCCTCGGACTCGCCACGCAAGAGGCCCAGTACTTC. Amino acids: CASSLGLATQEAQYF.

Many counts were recorded for this clonotype. The chain recombines TRBV7-9 with TRBJ2-3; 7 nucleotides line up with TRBD2. Germline CDR1 SEHNR, CDR2 FQNEAQ (reference sequence). CDR3 length equals 17 residues. V was pared by 5 bases and J by 0 bases, with 11 bases of the junction left unmatched. The CDR3: CASSKKLAWTSTDTQYF. CDR3 DNA sequence: TGTGCCAGCAGCAAAAAACTAGCGTGGACTAGCACAGATACGCAGTATTTT.

This clonotype was seen more than once but under ten times. The chain is built from TRBV12-3 or TRBV12-4 and TRBJ2-2; D call uncertain. With 6 bases removed from V and 4 bases from J, the gap between germline ends came to 18 bases. This CDR3 spans 16 amino acids. This CDR3 reads CASRRRRRGGTGELFF. In nucleotides, the CDR3 is TGTGCCAGCAGACGACGAAGGAGAGGTGGCACCGGGGAGCTGTTTTTT.

Points on this clonotype: Possible read error: a much larger clone is one base away. The V gene is TRBV27, the J gene TRBJ1-1; D is undetermined. The V gene lost 2 bases and the J gene lost 6 bases, with 10 bases spanning the gap. CDR3 length: 13 amino acids. Germline CDR1 and CDR2: MNHEY and SMNVEV (reference sequence). The CDR3, as DNA: TGTGCCAGCAGTTTACGCGGAGAGGCTGAAGCTTTCTTT. Translation: CASSLRGEAEAFF.

The chain carries TRBV5-1 and TRBJ2-5; 8 bases map to TRBD2. The CDR3 is 14 amino acids. From germline, CDR1 is SGHRS and CDR2 YFSETQ. Trimming took 7 bases from V and 9 from J; bases not matched to a gene: 14. For the CDR3, the DNA is TGCGCCAGCGGGACCGGGACTGGGACTAGGGCCCAGTACTTC. Its translation: CASGTGTGTRAQYF. Together with reference TRBV5-1 and TRBJ2-5, the CDR3 gives the full variable domain: KAGVTQTPRYLIKTRGQQVTLSCSPISGHRSVSWYQQTPGQGLQFLFEYFSETQRNKGNFPGRFSGRQFSNSRSEMNVSTLELGDSALYLCASGTGTGTRAQYFGPGTRLLVL.

The chain joins TRBV6-2 or TRBV6-3 to TRBJ2-7, with a tentative D call TRBD1 (5 bases). V was clipped by 8 bases and J by 2 bases, with 10 bases between them. This CDR3 is 12 amino acids long. Germline CDR1 MNHEY, CDR2 SVGEGT. The CDR3 nucleotides are TGTGCCAGCGGGTGGGGCACCTACGAGCAGTACTTC. Its protein product is CASGWGTYEQYF.

This clonotype occurred a few times. This chain uses TRBV5-1 with TRBJ2-5, with D uncertain. V gave up 4 bases and J gave up 0 bases, with 10 bases separating them. From germline, CDR1 is SGHRS and CDR2 YFSETQ. This CDR3 region has 14 residues. In DNA, the CDR3 is TGCGCCAGCAGCCCGTCTAGTTACCAAGAGACCCAGTACTTC. It yields the protein CASSPSSYQETQYF. Full variable domain (missing parts from reference TRBV5-1 and TRBJ2-5): KAGVTQTPRYLIKTRGQQVTLSCSPISGHRSVSWYQQTPGQGLQFLFEYFSETQRNKGNFPGRFSGRQFSNSRSEMNVSTLELGDSALYLCASSPSSYQETQYFGPGTRLLVL.

This chain joins TRBV20-1 and TRBJ2-1; D perhaps matches TRBD2 (6 bases). Germline V gene lookup returns CDR1 DFQATT and CDR2 SNEGSKA (reference sequence). This CDR3 has 11 residues. The germline V and J ends were trimmed by 3 bases and 12 bases, with 12 bases remaining between them. This chain's CDR3 is CSASLGSGQFF. CDR3 bases: TGCAGTGCTAGCCTCGGGAGTGGGCAGTTCTTC.

This chain uses TRBV9 with TRBJ2-1; TRBD1 or TRBD2 may be the D gene (5 bases each). The CDR3 runs 15 residues. The germline V and J ends were trimmed by 1 base and 5 bases, with 13 bases remaining between them. Germline CDR1 is SGDLS and CDR2 is YYNGEE. The CDR3 protein is CASSVSSGPNNEQFF. The CDR3 nucleotides read TGTGCCAGCAGCGTAAGTTCGGGACCAAACAATGAGCAGTTCTTC.

The chain joins TRBV6-2 or TRBV6-3 to TRBJ2-1, with no clear D. With 5 bases removed from V and 10 bases from J, the gap between germline ends came to 12 bases. From germline, CDR1 is MNHEY and CDR2 SVGEGT. This CDR3 contains 12 residues. As DNA, the CDR3 is TGTGCCAGCAGTCCCGAGTGGAAAGAGCAGTTCTTC. Protein sequence: CASSPEWKEQFF.

The gene calls are TRBV4-2 and TRBJ2-3, with TRBD2 matching over 10 bases. Trimming removed 0 bases from V and 5 bases from J; junction bases left unmatched: 11. The CDR3 has 18 residues. In germline, CDR1 is LGHNA, CDR2 YNFKEQ. The CDR3, as DNA: TGTGCCAGCAGCCAAGAGAACGGAGCTAGCGGGAGTAAAGATACGCAGTATTTT. Its protein product is CASSQENGASGSKDTQYF.

There are a few counts of this clonotype. The chain carries TRBV14 and TRBJ2-5, with D perhaps TRBD2 (5 bases). The CDR3 has 15 amino acids. CDR1 is SGHDN and CDR2 is FVKESK in the germline V gene. V lost 1 base and J 5 bases, leaving 14 bases between the germline ends. CDR3 region: CASSQGIGESETQYF. The CDR3 coding sequence is TGTGCCAGCAGCCAAGGGATCGGGGAGAGTGAGACCCAGTACTTC.